This paragraph covers one T cell receptor beta chain sequence. With a much larger clone just one base away, this may be a read error. The sample contains more than one DNA sequence encoding this CDR3. CDR1 is SGHNT and CDR2 is YYREEE in the germline V gene (reference sequence). The CDR3 is made up of 11 amino acids. V lost 0 bases, J lost 3 bases, and 0 bases lay in between. As processed by the authors: Filtering differed for immunoSEQ, which gave only junction sequences without quality scores. Clones were read by immunoSEQ multiplex PCR, and TCRdb kept only the in-frame ones, dropping some. The DNA gave D and trimming, while V, J and clone size come from that table. The sample consists of roughly 2.4 million clones, almost 96% of them appearing once. The data are from a study of shared clonotypes between healthy human individuals.

Sequencing was performed on naive CD4+ T cells sorted from blood. Described subset: CD45RA+ positively selected. V gene TRBV5-4 combines with J gene TRBJ2-5; D not certain. This clonotype originated in a man in his late teens or twenties in good health. CDR3 nucleotide sequence: TGTGCCAGCAGCTTGGAAGAGACCCAGTACTTC. This encodes CASSLEETQYF.